A selection of T cell receptor beta chains follows, all from one sample in a study of CD8 T cells in Susac syndrome. Via MiXCR, TCRdb re-called the immunoSEQ multiplex PCR reads, giving one row per CDR3 protein. The sample records around 120,000 distinct CDR3 sequences, approximately 94% being singletons. The specimen was CD4+ T cells from PBMCs. Receptors were obtained from a human donor with multiple sclerosis. Each CDR3 is given with its conserved first and last residue. D genes are given only for firm matches. Clone size is stated in some rows and not others, as once, few, many or a class when expanded.

d_call	j_call	clone_size	cdr3_length	v_call	cdr3_nt	cdr3_aa
TRBD2	TRBJ2-1	-	14	TRBV29-1	TGCAGCGTTGATACTAGCGGAACATACAATGAGCAGTTCTTC	CSVDTSGTYNEQFF
-	TRBJ2-3	-	13	TRBV30	TGTGCCTGGAGTGGGACCCGCACAGATACGCAGTATTTT	CAWSGTRTDTQYF
TRBD2	TRBJ2-3	-	16	TRBV3-1	TGTGCCAGCAGCCAGAGGGAGGGACTGCGCACAGATACGCAGTATTTT	CASSQREGLRTDTQYF
-	TRBJ1-2	-	14	TRBV29-1	TGCAGCGTTGCTACAGGGACCCCGAACTATGGCTACACCTTC	CSVATGTPNYGYTF
TRBD1	TRBJ2-5	-	16	TRBV5-1	TGCGCCAGCAGCGATGGACAGGGGCCCTCTCCAGAGACCCAGTACTTC	CASSDGQGPSPETQYF
TRBD2	TRBJ2-3	-	17	TRBV7-9	TGTGCCAGCAGCTTAGGAGTCGCGGGGGGCCAAACAGATACGCAGTATTTT	CASSLGVAGGQTDTQYF
-	TRBJ2-7	-	14	TRBV5-1	TGCGCCAGCAGTCAAGTTCCGGGGGCAGATGAGCAGTACTTC	CASSQVPGADEQYF
TRBD2	TRBJ2-2	-	17	TRBV7-9	TGTGCCAGCAGCCGAACGGGACTAGCGGAATACACCGGGGAGCTGTTTTTT	CASSRTGLAEYTGELFF
TRBD1	TRBJ1-2	-	11	TRBV30	TGTGCCTGGAAAACAGGGGATGGCTACACCTTC	CAWKTGDGYTF
-	TRBJ1-4	-	14	TRBV3-1	TGTGCCAGCAGCCGACCTTCGACTAATGAAAAACTGTTTTTT	CASSRPSTNEKLFF
-	TRBJ2-5	few	13	TRBV6-1	TGTGCCAGCAGTGAATCCCCCGGGGAGACCCAGTACTTC	CASSESPGETQYF
-	TRBJ1-1	once	15	TRBV5-1	TGCGCCAGCAGCTTGGTTGCCGGGTTGAACACTGAAGCTTTCTTT	CASSLVAGLNTEAFF
-	TRBJ2-5	-	11	TRBV20-1	TGCAGTGTACCCCTAATCGAGACCCAGTACTTC	CSVPLIETQYF
-	TRBJ1-1	-	13	TRBV18	TGTGCCAGCTCCCCTCCGGCCGGTGGTGAAGCTTTCTTT	CASSPPAGGEAFF
-	TRBJ1-3	-	13	TRBV29-1	TGCAGCGTTAAAAACAGCGGTGGAAACACCATATATTTT	CSVKNSGGNTIYF
TRBD1	TRBJ1-1	-	13	TRBV29-1	TGCAGCGCTATGACAGGGGGACACACTGAAGCTTTCTTT	CSAMTGGHTEAFF
TRBD1	TRBJ1-4	-	14	TRBV29-1	TGCAGCGTTGCCCGACAGGGGGCTGATGAAAAACTGTTTTTT	CSVARQGADEKLFF
-	TRBJ2-7	-	13	TRBV20-1	TGCAGTGCTAGGGGTGGGAGCTCCTACGAGCAGTACTTC	CSARGGSSYEQYF
-	TRBJ1-2	once	15	TRBV3-1	TGTGCCAGCAGCCCGATATTAGATGGGAACTATGGCTACACCTTC	CASSPILDGNYGYTF
-	TRBJ2-3	-	16	TRBV5-1	TGCGCCAGCAGCTTCGGACTAAACCTCTCCGGGGATACGCAGTATTTT	CASSFGLNLSGDTQYF
-	TRBJ1-3	-	15	TRBV4-3	TGCGCCAGCAGCCAAGATAGGACAATACGAAACACCATATATTTT	CASSQDRTIRNTIYF
-	TRBJ2-1	-	16	TRBV3-1	TGTGCCAGCAGCCCCCGGGCACCAATAGCAGCCGATGAGCAGTTCTTC	CASSPRAPIAADEQFF
-	TRBJ1-2	-	14	TRBV5-1	TGCGCCAGCAGCACGTTCCGGGACAACTATGGCTACACCTTC	CASSTFRDNYGYTF
TRBD2	TRBJ2-7	-	17	TRBV7-9	TGTGCCAGCAGCCGTAATCTAGCGGGAGCCCTCCGGGACGAGCAGTACTTC	CASSRNLAGALRDEQYF
TRBD1	TRBJ1-2	-	14	TRBV12-3/TRBV12-4	TGTGCCAGCAGTGTGGACAGGGGTGGCTATGGCTACACCTTC	CASSVDRGGYGYTF
TRBD1	TRBJ2-1	-	15	TRBV7-2	TGTGCCAGCCTGTTGGGACAGGGGGGATACAATGAGCAGTTCTTC	CASLLGQGGYNEQFF
TRBD1	TRBJ1-5	-	14	TRBV9	TGTGCCAGCAGCCCAGGGACAGGGCGACAGCCCCAGCATTTT	CASSPGTGRQPQHF
-	TRBJ1-1	-	13	TRBV29-1	TGCAGCGTTGTCTTACAGGGCTACACTGAAGCTTTCTTT	CSVVLQGYTEAFF
TRBD1	TRBJ1-2	-	16	TRBV4-3	TGCGCCAGCAGCCAAGATCTGGGACAGGGTCGGTATGGCTACACCTTC	CASSQDLGQGRYGYTF
TRBD1	TRBJ2-4	-	17	TRBV5-4	TGTGCCAGCAGCGCAATGACAGGGGCAGGCGCCAAAAACATTCAGTACTTC	CASSAMTGAGAKNIQYF
TRBD2	TRBJ2-3	once	15	TRBV5-1	TGCGCCAGCAGCTTTAATAGCGGGAGCACAGATACGCAGTATTTT	CASSFNSGSTDTQYF
TRBD1	TRBJ2-7	-	17	TRBV12-3/TRBV12-4	TGTGCCAGCACCAAAGGACAGGGCGCCGAGAGCTCCTACGAGCAGTACTTC	CASTKGQGAESSYEQYF
-	TRBJ2-1	-	13	TRBV12-3/TRBV12-4	TGTGCCAGCAGTCCCCCGACTCACAATGAGCAGTTCTTC	CASSPPTHNEQFF
-	TRBJ1-4	-	13	TRBV12-3/TRBV12-4	TGTGCCAGCAGTTTCCGGGACAATGAAAAACTGTTTTTT	CASSFRDNEKLFF
-	TRBJ1-1	-	12	TRBV2	TGTGCCAGCAGCCTCGCACACCTTCAAGCTTTCTTT	CASSLAHLQAFF
-	TRBJ1-5	once	13	TRBV5-4	TGTGCCAGCAGCTTGTTCGGCAATCAGCCCCAGCATTTT	CASSLFGNQPQHF
-	TRBJ1-1	-	15	TRBV5-1	TGCGCCAGCAGCTCGCTACAGGGAGGGGAAACTGAAGCTTTCTTT	CASSSLQGGETEAFF
-	TRBJ1-2	-	15	TRBV3-1	TGTGCCAGCAGCCAAGATCTCTCTTCGGGCTATGGCTACACCTTC	CASSQDLSSGYGYTF
-	TRBJ2-5	few	15	TRBV6-1	TGTGCCAGCAGTCCCAGCACCACGGAAGGAGAGACCCAGTACTTC	CASSPSTTEGETQYF
TRBD1	TRBJ1-2	-	16	TRBV30	TGTGCCTGGAGTCAAGAGACTTCCGGGACAGAGTATGGCTACACCTTC	CAWSQETSGTEYGYTF
TRBD1	TRBJ1-6	-	16	TRBV6-1	TGTGCCAGCAAGGGGACAGGGGTCGTTGGCAATTCACCCCTCCACTTT	CASKGTGVVGNSPLHF
TRBD1	TRBJ1-3	-	13	TRBV2	TGTGCCAGCACGGGGACAGGGGGAAACACCATATATTTT	CASTGTGGNTIYF
-	TRBJ1-2	-	15	TRBV20-1	TGCAGTGCTAGAGTGGCGGGGAAGACTAACTATGGCTACACCTTC	CSARVAGKTNYGYTF
-	TRBJ2-5	-	14	TRBV7-7	TGTGCTAGCAGCTTAGTAGGTTACCAAGAGACCCAGTACTTC	CASSLVGYQETQYF
-	TRBJ2-7	-	15	TRBV20-1	TGCAGTGCTAATCCAGCGGCGCGGAGCTCCTACGAGCAGTACTTC	CSANPAARSSYEQYF
-	TRBJ2-6	-	16	TRBV6-1	TGTGCCAGCACCAGCCCACGGGACTCTGGGGCCAACGTCCTGACTTTC	CASTSPRDSGANVLTF
-	TRBJ1-1	-	13	TRBV7-6	TGTGCCAGCAGCTCTTTATGGGACACTGAAGCTTTCTTT	CASSSLWDTEAFF
-	TRBJ1-1	-	13	TRBV2	TGTGCCAGCATAGAGGACTCCAACACTGAAGCTTTCTTT	CASIEDSNTEAFF
-	TRBJ1-4	-	15	TRBV18	TGTGCCAGCTCACAGGAATTAGCAACTAATGAAAAACTGTTTTTT	CASSQELATNEKLFF
-	TRBJ2-7	-	14	TRBV12-3/TRBV12-4	TGTGCCAGCAGTTTAGCGGGAGGCGGCGGCGAGCAGTACTTC	CASSLAGGGGEQYF
-	TRBJ2-1	-	16	TRBV6-6	TGTGCCAGCAGTTACTCCCGGGAGGGGGCCCTAAATGAGCAGTTCTTC	CASSYSREGALNEQFF
TRBD2	TRBJ2-2	-	15	TRBV2	TGTGCCAGCAGGCGAGCTAGCGGGAGCAACGGGGAGCTGTTTTTT	CASRRASGSNGELFF
-	TRBJ2-7	once	14	TRBV7-2	TGTGCCAGCGGGCCCCCGCGGCAACTCTACGAGCAGTACTTC	CASGPPRQLYEQYF
-	TRBJ1-2	-	14	TRBV12-3/TRBV12-4	TGTGCCAGCAGCCGACAGGTTCCTAACTATGGCTACACCTTC	CASSRQVPNYGYTF
-	TRBJ2-4	-	15	TRBV5-4	TGTGCCAGCAGCAGTCCGGACACGATCAAAAACATTCAGTACTTC	CASSSPDTIKNIQYF
TRBD2	TRBJ2-7	-	16	TRBV6-2/TRBV6-3	TGTGCCAGCAGTTACTCGCAAGTGGGAGGGCCCTACGAGCAGTACTTC	CASSYSQVGGPYEQYF
-	TRBJ1-5	-	13	TRBV6-2/TRBV6-3	TGTGCCAGCAGCTCCGACAGGAGGCAGCCCCAGCATTTT	CASSSDRRQPQHF
-	TRBJ2-5	-	11	TRBV2	TGCGCCAGCGGGCCGAAGGAGGCCCAGTACTTC	CASGPKEAQYF
-	TRBJ2-6	once	15	TRBV5-1	TGCGCCAGCAGCGCTCAGGGAATTGGGGCCAACGTCCTGACCTTC	CASSAQGIGANVLTF
TRBD2	TRBJ2-4	-	13	TRBV19	TGTGCCAGTAGTACCCCGGGACTACCCCTTCAGTACTTC	CASSTPGLPLQYF